This T cell receptor (beta chain) was recovered during a study of CD8 T cells in Susac syndrome. General study points: A relatively small number of individuals underwent TCR sequencing and HLA analysis.

The study used healthy donors as controls matched for age and sex. Isolation of CD8+ and CD4+ T cells was performed negatively, whereas enrichment of TEMRA cells was done by FACS. When the RNA was reverse transcribed, random hexamers were used with an input of roughly 0.45 to 1 ug. The authors amplified TCR beta CDR3 across 54 Vbeta and 13 Jbeta using immunoSEQ multiplex PCR. TCRdb redid the calling of the immunoSEQ multiplex PCR reads with MiXCR, one entry per CDR3 protein. Seen here are around 190,000 distinct CDR3 sequences, about 95% observed once, and the top ten hold approximately 0.1%. A word on this clonotype: Its matching antigen is unknown.

This CDR3 has 14 residues. Trimming pared 3 bases from V and 6 bases from J, leaving 15 bases between. CDR1 is SGHTA and CDR2 is FQGNSA in the germline V gene. V is TRBV7-2 and J is TRBJ2-7; D perhaps matches TRBD1 (6 bases). Sequencing was carried out using CD4+ T cells from PBMCs. This clonotype was sampled from a human donor in good health. The CDR3 sequence: CASSFGTSFGEQYF. The DNA of the CDR3 is TGTGCCAGCAGCTTCGGGACATCCTTCGGCGAGCAGTACTTC.